This TCR beta chain was recorded in a study of blood T cells in healthy people across ages. General observations from the study: As age increased, TCR beta diversity per million T cells fell in a roughly linear fashion.

A second roughly 6 to 12 cycle PCR used barcoded and J-beta primers. One entry per CDR3 protein, called by TCRdb with MiXCR from the 5' RACE reads. The table records about 780,000 distinct CDR3 sequences, 46% of them present only once. This CDR3 has 17 residues. CDR1 and CDR2 from the germline V gene are MDHEN and SYDVKM. The V gene end was trimmed by 5 bases and the J gene end by 8 bases; junction bases not matched to a gene: 16. Notes on this clonotype: What it binds is unknown.

The sample consisted of blood. The receptor was isolated from a man of 80 years or more in good health. The chain joins TRBV28 to TRBJ2-5, with 11 bases matching TRBD2. CDR3 bases: TGTGCCAGCAGTGTCCAGCTAGCGGGAGGACCCCAACTAACCCAGTACTTC. Amino acid sequence: CASSVQLAGGPQLTQYF.